This is a list of T cell receptor beta chains from one sample in a study of CD8+CD57+ T cells in acquired aplastic anemia. TCRdb called the reads again in MiXCR, with one record for every CDR3 protein. The sample comprises around 210,000 distinct CDR3 sequences, approximately 60% of which are singletons, and around 58% rests with the top ten. Input material: sorted CD4+, CD8+, or CD8+CD57+ T cells (not recorded which) from PBMCs. The origin of the receptors is a human donor with aplastic anemia. The CDR3 runs from the conserved cysteine through the conserved F or W. The D gene is left open where the match is weak. Clone size is stated in some rows and not others, as once, few, many or a class when expanded.

cdr3_length: 18; v_call: TRBV7-3; clone_size: -; j_call: TRBJ2-6; d_call: -; cdr3_aa: CASSSSILQGAGANVLTF; cdr3_nt: TGTGCCAGCAGCTCGAGCATCTTACAGGGAGCTGGGGCCAACGTCCTGACTTTC
cdr3_length: 17; v_call: TRBV5-6; clone_size: -; j_call: TRBJ2-3; d_call: TRBD2; cdr3_aa: CASSEASGSSGADTQYF; cdr3_nt: TGTGCCAGCAGTGAGGCTAGCGGGAGTTCAGGGGCAGATACGCAGTATTTT
cdr3_length: 15; v_call: TRBV4-1; clone_size: -; j_call: TRBJ2-6; d_call: -; cdr3_aa: CASSQGSRGVNVLTF; cdr3_nt: TGTGCCAGCAGCCAAGGTAGCAGGGGGGTCAACGTCCTGACTTTC
cdr3_length: 16; v_call: TRBV15; clone_size: -; j_call: TRBJ2-1; d_call: -; cdr3_aa: CATSSLVRGPYNEQFF; cdr3_nt: TGTGCCACCAGCAGCTTAGTTCGGGGACCCTACAATGAGCAGTTCTTC
cdr3_length: 15; v_call: TRBV9; clone_size: few; j_call: TRBJ2-1; d_call: -; cdr3_aa: CASSVSGSSYNEQFF; cdr3_nt: TGTGCCAGCAGCGTTTCCGGGAGTAGCTACAATGAGCAGTTCTTC
cdr3_length: 14; v_call: TRBV20-1; clone_size: -; j_call: TRBJ2-1; d_call: -; cdr3_aa: CSAQDREGHNEQFF; cdr3_nt: TGCAGTGCTCAAGACAGGGAGGGCCACAATGAGCAGTTCTTC
cdr3_length: 13; v_call: TRBV7-8; clone_size: -; j_call: TRBJ2-1; d_call: TRBD2; cdr3_aa: CASSVITSAEQFF; cdr3_nt: TGTGCCAGCAGCGTGATCACTAGCGCTGAGCAGTTCTTC
cdr3_length: 14; v_call: TRBV15; clone_size: -; j_call: TRBJ1-1; d_call: -; cdr3_aa: CATSRILPNTEAFF; cdr3_nt: TGTGCCACCAGCAGAATCCTCCCGAACACTGAAGCTTTCTTT
cdr3_length: 13; v_call: TRBV20-1; clone_size: -; j_call: TRBJ2-7; d_call: -; cdr3_aa: CSAPLLTVKEQYF; cdr3_nt: TGCAGTGCTCCTCTTCTGACGGTTAAGGAGCAGTACTTC
cdr3_length: 15; v_call: TRBV29-1; clone_size: -; j_call: TRBJ2-2; d_call: TRBD2; cdr3_aa: CSVGNPSGLAGELFF; cdr3_nt: TGCAGCGTGGGAAACCCTAGCGGGTTAGCCGGGGAGCTGTTTTTT
cdr3_length: 16; v_call: TRBV24-1; clone_size: many; j_call: TRBJ2-2; d_call: -; cdr3_aa: CATSEGDKGFTGELFF; cdr3_nt: TGTGCCACCAGTGAAGGGGACAAGGGGTTTACCGGGGAGCTGTTTTTT
cdr3_length: 16; v_call: TRBV24-1; clone_size: few; j_call: TRBJ2-3; d_call: -; cdr3_aa: CATIDSGRYGTDTQYF; cdr3_nt: TGTGCCACCATTGATTCTGGACGGTACGGCACAGATACGCAGTATTTT
cdr3_length: 16; v_call: TRBV5-1; clone_size: -; j_call: TRBJ2-3; d_call: TRBD1; cdr3_aa: CASSPGQGALKDTQYF; cdr3_nt: TGTGCCAGCAGCCCCGGACAGGGGGCTTTAAAAGATACGCAGTATTTT
cdr3_length: 14; v_call: TRBV2; clone_size: -; j_call: TRBJ2-5; d_call: TRBD1; cdr3_aa: CASSEATGGETQYF; cdr3_nt: TGTGCCAGCAGTGAAGCGACAGGGGGCGAGACCCAGTACTTC
cdr3_length: 12; v_call: TRBV12-3/TRBV12-4; clone_size: -; j_call: TRBJ2-7; d_call: -; cdr3_aa: CASSATAYEQYF; cdr3_nt: TGTGCCAGCAGTGCGACTGCTTACGAGCAGTACTTC
cdr3_length: 13; v_call: TRBV6-4; clone_size: -; j_call: TRBJ1-6; d_call: -; cdr3_aa: CASRSVVGSPLHF; cdr3_nt: TGTGCCAGCAGATCGGTAGTCGGGTCACCCCTCCACTTT
cdr3_length: 15; v_call: TRBV20-1; clone_size: once; j_call: TRBJ2-7; d_call: TRBD2; cdr3_aa: CSAIRLAGGNYEQYF; cdr3_nt: TGCAGTGCTATTAGGCTAGCGGGGGGCAACTACGAGCAGTACTTC
cdr3_length: 18; v_call: TRBV25-1; clone_size: many; j_call: TRBJ1-4; d_call: TRBD1; cdr3_aa: CASSEPFRQGATNEKLFF; cdr3_nt: TGTGCCAGCAGTGAACCCTTTAGACAGGGAGCAACTAATGAAAAACTGTTTTTT